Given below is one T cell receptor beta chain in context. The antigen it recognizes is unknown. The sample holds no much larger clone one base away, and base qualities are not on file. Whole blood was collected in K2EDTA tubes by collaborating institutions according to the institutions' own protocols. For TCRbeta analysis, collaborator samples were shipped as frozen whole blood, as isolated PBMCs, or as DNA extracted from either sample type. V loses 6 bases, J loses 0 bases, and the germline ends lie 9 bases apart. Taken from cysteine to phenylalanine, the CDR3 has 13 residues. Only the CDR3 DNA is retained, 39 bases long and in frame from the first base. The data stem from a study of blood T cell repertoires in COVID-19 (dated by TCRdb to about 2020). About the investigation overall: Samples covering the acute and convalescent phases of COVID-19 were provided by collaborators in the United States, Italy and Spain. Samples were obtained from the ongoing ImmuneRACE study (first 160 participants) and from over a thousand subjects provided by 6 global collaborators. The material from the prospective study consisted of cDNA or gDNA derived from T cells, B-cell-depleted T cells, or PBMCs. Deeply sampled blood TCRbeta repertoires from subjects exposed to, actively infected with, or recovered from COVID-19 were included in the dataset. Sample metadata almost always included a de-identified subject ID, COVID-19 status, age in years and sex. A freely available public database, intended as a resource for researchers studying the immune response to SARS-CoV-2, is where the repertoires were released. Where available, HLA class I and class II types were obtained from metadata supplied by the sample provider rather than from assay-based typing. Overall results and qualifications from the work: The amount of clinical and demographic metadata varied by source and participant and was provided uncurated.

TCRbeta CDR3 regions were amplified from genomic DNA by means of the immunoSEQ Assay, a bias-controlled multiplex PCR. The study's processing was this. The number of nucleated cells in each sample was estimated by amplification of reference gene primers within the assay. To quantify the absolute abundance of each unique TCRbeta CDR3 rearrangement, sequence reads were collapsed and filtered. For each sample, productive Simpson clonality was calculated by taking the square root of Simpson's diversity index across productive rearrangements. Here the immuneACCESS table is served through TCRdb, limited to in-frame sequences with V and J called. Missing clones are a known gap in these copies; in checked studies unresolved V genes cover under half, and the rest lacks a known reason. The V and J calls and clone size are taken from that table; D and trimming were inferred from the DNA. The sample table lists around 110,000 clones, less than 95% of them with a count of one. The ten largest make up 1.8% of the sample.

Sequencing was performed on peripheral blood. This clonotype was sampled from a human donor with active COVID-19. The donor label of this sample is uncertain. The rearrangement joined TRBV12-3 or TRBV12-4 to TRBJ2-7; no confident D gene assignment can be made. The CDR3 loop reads CASSPSVSYEQYF. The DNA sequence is TGTGCCAGCAGCCCCTCAGTCTCCTACGAGCAGTACTTC.